A single sample is the source of the 3 T cell receptor beta chains below, sequenced in a study of T cells of healthy individuals. MiXCR, applied by TCRdb to the 5' RACE reads, yields one record per CDR3 protein. The table lists about 53,000 distinct CDR3 sequences, approximately 14% of them singletons. The source is a human donor in good health.

The chain has TRBV6-2 or TRBV6-3 and TRBJ1-1; 9 bases match TRBD1. After removal of 2 bases from V and 0 bases from J, the junction contained 4 bases not matched to a gene. Germline V gene data show CDR1 as MNHEY and CDR2 as SVGEGT. CDR3 length: 16 residues. CDR3 residues: CASSYRTGDVNTEAFF. The CDR3 nucleotides are TGTGCCAGCAGTTACAGGACAGGGGACGTGAACACTGAAGCTTTCTTT.

The rearrangement joins TRBV7-9 to TRBJ2-7; D perhaps matches TRBD2 (5 bases). Deletions cut 7 bases from V and 4 bases from J, with 14 bases between. Germline loops: CDR1 SEHNR, CDR2 FQNEAQ (reference sequence). This CDR3 region has 13 residues. The DNA for the CDR3 is TGTGCCAGCACCGGAGGCGGAGATTACGAGCAGTACTTC. Amino acid sequence: CASTGGGDYEQYF.

The table lists this clonotype with many counts. The V gene is TRBV7-2, the J gene TRBJ2-7; D might be TRBD1 or TRBD2, each matching 5 bases. Deletions cut 4 bases from V and 1 base from J, with 14 bases between. The length of the CDR3 is 15 residues. CDR1 is SGHTA, CDR2 FQGNSA, per germline. The CDR3 sequence is CASSSRDAPSYEQYF. CDR3 DNA sequence: TGTGCCAGCAGCTCCCGGGACGCTCCTTCCTACGAGCAGTACTTC.